This T cell receptor (beta chain) emerged from a study of early T cells in non-severe SARS-CoV-2 infection. TCRdb re-called the 5' RACE reads with MiXCR, one entry per CDR3 protein. The sample has 45,000 to 60,000 distinct CDR3 sequences, approximately 9.7% seen once. This CDR3 is 15 amino acids long. From germline, CDR1 is SGHTA and CDR2 FQGNSA. With 1 base clipped from V and 2 bases from J, the junction kept 1 base outside the gene matches. The chain has TRBV7-2 and TRBJ1-5; 8 nucleotides align to TRBD1. Sequenced sample: whole blood. This sequence originates from an adult who was a healthcare worker with PCR-confirmed SARS-CoV-2 infection or an uninfected control (not recorded which). The CDR3, as DNA: TGTGCCAGCAGCTTAGAACAGGGGGGCAATCAGCCCCAGCATTTT. It is translated as CASSLEQGGNQPQHF.